This T cell receptor beta chain was identified in a study of PD-1 blockade in classical Hodgkin lymphoma (dated by TCRdb to between 2020 and 2021). Describing the broader study: Nivolumab dosing was 3 mg/kg intravenously every 2 weeks, continuing until either disease progression or unacceptable toxicity. To define a peripheral blood immune signature of response to PD-1 blockade in classical Hodgkin lymphoma, the study combined TCR beta sequencing with CyTOF.

Remarks on this clone: Its antigen is currently not known. Per-base quality was not reported, and no clone a single base away is much larger than it.

The investigation overall reported the following: By C4D1, a significant rise was seen in CD4+ TCR diversity but not in CD8+ TCR diversity (p=0.0027 vs p=0.16), and the rise was most apparent among complete responders (p=0.02). Baseline TCR diversity was reported as lower in newly diagnosed patients than in healthy donors, and lower still in relapsed/refractory patients. Diversity was lower in patients who began nivolumab less than 1 year after ASCT, so these patients were left out of later analyses to avoid confounding by immune reconstitution. Trial patients with a complete response had baseline diversity similar to that of newly diagnosed patients, while partial responders and progressors had significantly lower diversity. The study was restricted to a single clinical trial cohort, and the causes of repertoire differences, possibly disease activity or prior therapy, were left undefined.

Trimming takes 5 bases off V and 0 bases off J; junction bases not matched to a gene: 14. From its cysteine to its phenylalanine, the CDR3 spans 18 amino acids. Only the CDR3 DNA is retained, 54 bases long and in frame from the first base. Reading the germline V gene (reference sequence) gives CDR1 MNHEY and CDR2 SMNVEV. Taken with the paper, the label for time point translates to: cycle 4 day 1 (C4D1), after 5 to 7 weeks of nivolumab. Every trial patient had relapsed following autologous stem cell transplantation, and prior brentuximab vedotin exposure was what differed among cohorts A, B and C. A total of over 55 patients with relapsed/refractory classical Hodgkin lymphoma made up the trial cohort, and each patient's best overall response was complete response, partial response or progressive disease. In the multi-cohort phase II CheckMate 205 trial, trial patients received single-agent nivolumab. An independent review committee assessed best overall response using the 2007 International Working Group response criteria. PBMCs from the trial were collected at three points: immediately before nivolumab initiation (C1D1), and during therapy at cycle 2 day 1 and cycle 4 day 1. Peripheral blood was collected in 8 mL Vacutainer Cell Preparation Tubes, from which PBMCs were isolated by centrifugation and then cryopreserved.

Genomic DNA was extracted with the Qiagen DNeasy kit from unsorted PBMCs and from negatively selected CD4+ and CD8+ fractions. TCR beta CDR3 regions were subjected to amplification by immunoSEQ multiplex PCR with primers that anneal to V and J segments. A synthetic immune receptor repertoire was used to minimize amplification bias, and remaining bias was computationally removed after sequencing. On the authors' methods: Repertoire diversity was quantified as the Shannon entropy index using custom Python scripts. Unsorted, CD4+ and CD8+ repertoires were analyzed separately, except for combined analyses in which CD4+ and CD8+ sequences were merged in silico. Clonal expansion was defined as a frequency increase of at least 2-fold after treatment compared with C1D1, and clones undetected at baseline were assigned a pseudocount of 0.5. Clones with 0 or 1 copy at C1D1 were classified as singleton clones, and clones with 2 or more copies were classified as non-singleton clones. By matching protein sequences in sorted samples from the same patient, clones expanded in unsorted samples were annotated as CD4+, CD8+ or unknown. Wilcoxon tests on paired samples were used to test diversity changes from C1D1 to C4D1. TCRdb carries this immuneACCESS record with in-frame sequences only. Its versions omit some clonotypes, under half of them owing to an unresolved V gene in the studies checked, with the rest unexplained. The V and J calls and clone size come from that table; D and trimming were worked out from the DNA. This sample lists over 50,000 clones; 87% were detected once. The ten largest clonotypes hold about 8.1% of the sample.

The receptor comes from a human donor with classical Hodgkin lymphoma. The sequence is built from TRBV27 and TRBJ1-2, and 8 junctional nucleotides match TRBD1. The starting material was peripheral blood mononuclear cells (PBMCs), obtained before the fourth cycle of nivolumab. The nucleotide sequence is given as TGTGCCAGCAGTACTTGGGGGGGCAGGGGGCGGGCTAACTATGGCTACACCTTC. This encodes CASSTWGGRGRANYGYTF.